The 18 T cell receptor beta chains given below trace back to one sample, sequenced in a study of T cell clones after liver transplantation. Using immunoSEQ multiplex PCR, the repertoire was profiled, and TCRdb retains in-frame clones only, with some absent. The sample has around 120,000 clones; just over 90% are singletons. The specimen was CD4+ T cells from blood, collected 12 months after liver transplant. All receptors derive from a human patient who received a liver transplant. Some T cells may be the graft donor's.

V gene TRBV10-3 combines with J gene TRBJ2-7; no clear D. The CDR3 is 11 residues long. The germline V and J ends were trimmed by 3 bases and 0 bases, with 0 bases remaining between them. Looked up from germline, CDR1 is ENHRY and CDR2 is SYGVKD. This chain's CDR3 is CAISDSYEQYF. Written as DNA, the CDR3 is TGTGCCATCAGTGACTCCTACGAGCAGTACTTC.

The chain recombines TRBV6-1 with TRBJ2-1; D call uncertain. V shed 1 base and J shed 3 bases, with 7 bases lying between them. The CDR3 is made up of 14 amino acids. Germline lookup yields CDR1 MNHNS and CDR2 SASEGT. The CDR3 nucleotides are TGTGCCAGCAGTGAAGGATGGGACTACAATGAGCAGTTCTTC. Translated: CASSEGWDYNEQFF.

The chain joins TRBV2 to TRBJ2-7; D remains unclear. Per germline, CDR1 SNHLY and CDR2 FYNNEI. The V and J ends lost 7 bases and 1 base respectively, with 8 bases between them. The CDR3 runs 12 residues. CDR3 loop: CASKAGSYEQYF. CDR3 DNA: TGTGCCAGCAAGGCAGGTTCCTACGAGCAGTACTTC.

The chain employs TRBV28 and TRBJ1-3; D remains ambiguous. V was trimmed by 1 base and J by 4 bases, leaving 11 bases between them. This CDR3 has 15 amino acids. Per the germline V gene, CDR1 is MDHEN and CDR2 is SYDVKM. The CDR3 coding sequence is TGTGCCAGCAGTTTATTGAGTCCCCTGGGAAACACCATATATTTT. Translation: CASSLLSPLGNTIYF.

V is TRBV11-3 and J is TRBJ1-2; 9 bases are a match to TRBD1. CDR3 length: 14 amino acids. V dropped 3 bases and J dropped 6; count of bases not matched to a gene: 5. Germline CDR1 reads SGHNT; CDR2 reads YENEEA. The CDR3 protein is CASSLEGQGHGYTF. As DNA, the CDR3 is TGTGCCAGCAGCTTGGAAGGACAGGGGCATGGCTACACCTTC.

This chain connects TRBV7-2 to TRBJ1-2, with D possibly matching TRBD1 (6 bases). This CDR3 has 14 amino acids. With 3 bases removed from V and 2 bases from J, the gap between germline ends came to 10 bases. CDR1 and CDR2 (germline): SGHTA, FQGNSA. DNA for the CDR3: TGTGCCAGCAGCTTTGGTCAGGGGAACTATGGCTACACCTTC. Residues: CASSFGQGNYGYTF.

CDR3 sequence (DNA): TGTGCCAGCAGTTACGCGGGATCTTACAATGAGCAGTTCTTC. This encodes CASSYAGSYNEQFF. The rearrangement uses TRBV6-6 and TRBJ2-1, with a tentative D call TRBD2 (6 bases). Trimming cost V 2 bases and J 4 bases, with 9 bases left between them. The CDR3 is 14 residues long. Germline V gives CDR1 MNHNY, CDR2 SVGAGI (reference sequence).

The count of this clone is one. V gene TRBV4-2 combines with J gene TRBJ1-2; unclear D gene. This CDR3 has 15 amino acids. With 7 bases removed from V and 10 bases from J, the gap between germline ends came to 25 bases. Germline loops: CDR1 LGHNA, CDR2 YNFKEQ. The CDR3 protein is CASNNIEGKTWDYTF. CDR3 coding DNA: TGTGCCAGCAACAACATTGAGGGAAAGACCTGGGACTACACCTTC.

The chain has TRBV6-5 and TRBJ2-1; 9 bases are a match to TRBD2. Germline V CDR1 and CDR2: MNHEY, SVGAGI. The CDR3 length is 16 residues. V dropped 4 bases and J dropped 6; count of bases not matched to a gene: 10. The CDR3 DNA reads TGTGCCAGCAGTTTCCTCGGCGGGAGGGCCCTCAATGAGCAGTTCTTC. Translating gives CASSFLGGRALNEQFF.

This chain connects TRBV7-3 to TRBJ2-3; D is possibly TRBD2 (5 bases). The CDR3 spans 15 residues. V was clipped by 5 bases and J by 4 bases, with 16 bases between them. The germline V gene encodes CDR1 SGHTA and CDR2 FQGTGA. CDR3 nucleotide sequence: TGTGCCAGCAGCCCCAGTGGCGGGTGGGCAGATACGCAGTATTTT. Protein: CASSPSGGWADTQYF.

This chain uses TRBV11-2 with TRBJ2-3; 7 bases match TRBD2. After removal of 3 bases from V and 4 bases from J, the junction contained 4 bases not matched to a gene. Per germline, CDR1 SGHAT and CDR2 FQNNGV. The CDR3 extends over 14 amino acids. CDR3 coding DNA: TGTGCCAGCAGCTTGGCGGGAGTTTCAGATACGCAGTATTTT. Protein sequence: CASSLAGVSDTQYF.

The chain carries TRBV19 and TRBJ2-5; TRBD2 agrees at 15 bases. Germline-derived CDR1 and CDR2 are LNHDA and SQIVND (reference sequence). This CDR3 is built from 14 residues. Unmatched junction bases numbered 5, after V lost 10 bases and J lost 5 bases. CDR3 region: CATRTSGRGETQYF. The CDR3 bases are TGTGCCACTAGGACTAGCGGGAGGGGGGAGACCCAGTACTTC. The whole variable domain, remainder taken from reference TRBV19 and TRBJ2-5, is DGGITQSPKYLFRKEGQNVTLSCEQNLNHDAMYWYRQDPGQGLRLIYYSQIVNDFQKGDIAEGYSVSREKKESFPLTVTSAQKNPTAFYLCATRTSGRGETQYFGPGTRLLVL.

This chain connects TRBV29-1 to TRBJ2-3, with D possibly being TRBD1 or TRBD2 (5 bases each). V was trimmed by 5 bases and J by 1 base, leaving 10 bases between them. The CDR3 is 13 residues long. CDR1 is SQVTM and CDR2 is ANQGSEA in the germline V gene. The CDR3 spells CSVSLGGTDTQYF. The CDR3 DNA reads TGCAGCGTTAGTTTGGGGGGCACAGATACGCAGTATTTT.

V is TRBV4-3 and J is TRBJ1-2; 10 bases map to TRBD1. The CDR3 totals 14 residues. CDR1 LGHNA and CDR2 YSLEER come from the germline V gene. V shed 7 bases, J shed 6 bases, and the junction held 8 bases outside the gene matches. CDR3 in amino acids: CASTRDRGSDGYTF. The CDR3 nucleotides are TGCGCCAGCACCCGGGACAGGGGATCGGATGGCTACACCTTC.

CDR3 sequence: CASSLDRGAEKLFF. DNA for the CDR3: TGCGCCAGCAGCTTGGACAGGGGGGCTGAAAAACTGTTTTTT. The rearrangement joins TRBV5-1 to TRBJ1-4; 8 nucleotides match TRBD1. The germline V gene has CDR1 SGHRS and CDR2 YFSETQ. There are 14 residues in the CDR3. The junction had 2 bases not matched to a gene; V was cut back by 0 bases and J by 7 bases.

The rearrangement joins TRBV27 to TRBJ1-4; D possibly corresponds to TRBD1 (5 bases). There are 18 residues in the CDR3. The germline gives CDR1 MNHEY, CDR2 SMNVEV (reference sequence). The V and J ends lost 0 bases and 4 bases respectively, with 18 bases between them. In nucleotides, the CDR3 is TGTGCCAGCAGTTTATCGTCCGGGCGGTGGGGGGATAATGAAAAACTGTTTTTT. Protein sequence: CASSLSSGRWGDNEKLFF.

The rearrangement joins TRBV6-6 to TRBJ2-3; D unresolved. The germline V and J ends were trimmed by 6 bases and 4 bases, with 14 bases remaining between them. The CDR3 loop spans 14 amino acids. Germline loops: CDR1 MNHNY, CDR2 SVGAGI (reference sequence). Here the CDR3 reads CASSHPISPDTQYF. CDR3 bases: TGTGCCAGCAGCCACCCGATTAGCCCAGATACGCAGTATTTT.

This rearrangement joins TRBV2 to TRBJ2-1; D ambiguous. CDR1 and CDR2 (germline): SNHLY, FYNNEI. The CDR3 runs 11 residues. Between the trimmed V and J ends, which lost 5 bases and 4 bases, there was a span of 3 bases. The CDR3 reads CASSNYNEQFF. CDR3 sequence (DNA): TGTGCCAGCAGTAATTACAATGAGCAGTTCTTC.